These 9 T cell receptor beta chains were all obtained from the same sample, sequenced in a study of T cell repertoires in cytomegalovirus infection. These receptors have no known antigen. Using its own MiXCR run on the reads, TCRdb lists one record per CDR3 protein. The table includes roughly 990,000 distinct CDR3 sequences, roughly 30% detected once. Sequencing used cultured CD8+ T cells from PBMCs, obtained from culture after CMV antigen stimulation. These receptors all stem from a human donor in good health (CMV status not recorded). Some clones in this sample may be carry-over from other donors' samples.

This clonotype was recorded a few times. The chain is built from TRBV4-2 and TRBJ2-5; D is unresolved. Trimming left V 1 base short and J 2 bases short, with 8 bases between. CDR3 length: 14 amino acids. From germline, CDR1 is LGHNA and CDR2 YNFKEQ. CDR3 sequence: CASSQVTKQETQYF. CDR3 nucleotide sequence: TGTGCCAGCAGCCAAGTTACAAAACAAGAGACCCAGTACTTC.

This clonotype was seen just once. This may be a read error, as it is one base from a much larger clone. V usage is TRBV7-2 and J usage is TRBJ2-3; D is possibly TRBD1 or TRBD2 (6 bases each). V was trimmed by 3 bases and J by 2 bases, leaving 12 bases between them. This CDR3 has 15 residues. The germline V gene encodes CDR1 SGHTA and CDR2 FQGNSA. The DNA of the CDR3 is TGTGCCAGCAGCTTTTGGGGGGCGGACACAGATACGCAGTATTTT. Translation gives CASSFWGADTDTQYF. The entire variable domain, with the rest obtained from reference TRBV7-2 and TRBJ2-3, is as follows: GAGVSQSPSNKVTEKGKDVELRCDPISGHTALYWYRQSLGQGLEFLIYFQGNSAPDKSGLPSDRFSAERTGGSVSTLTIQRTQQEDSAVYLCASSFWGADTDTQYFGPGTRLTVL.

Ten or more counts support this clonotype. V is TRBV7-6 and J is TRBJ2-2; D uncertain. V was cut by 0 bases and J by 8 bases, with 7 bases left in between. The CDR3 is 13 residues long. CDR1 is SGHVS, CDR2 FNYEAQ, per germline. CDR3 DNA: TGTGCCAGCAGCTTAGCGCCAGCAGGGGAGCTGTTTTTT. Translated: CASSLAPAGELFF.

This clonotype turned up a few times. The chain employs TRBV10-3 and TRBJ1-4; 9 bases match TRBD1. The trim removed 6 bases at V and 0 bases at J, leaving 11 bases unmatched. Germline values: CDR1 ENHRY, CDR2 SYGVKD. The CDR3 sequence is 18 residues long. The DNA of the CDR3 is TGTGCCATCAGCCCGGGACAGGGAAGATTTGCAACTAATGAAAAACTGTTTTTT. Protein sequence: CAISPGQGRFATNEKLFF.

The rearrangement uses TRBV27 and TRBJ2-2; 10 bases align to TRBD2. CDR1 and CDR2 (germline): MNHEY, SMNVEV (reference sequence). The V segment lost 7 bases and the J segment 1 base; nucleotides outside the gene matches: 12. The CDR3 sequence is 18 residues long. The CDR3, as DNA: TGTGCCAGCAATTTGCTAGCGGGGGCCCCAGGGAACACCGGGGAGCTGTTTTTT. Protein product: CASNLLAGAPGNTGELFF.

This clonotype appeared a few times. The CDR3 DNA reads as TGTGCCAGCAGCGCGCATGGCGGATCAGGGAATGAGCAGTTCTTC. Translation: CASSAHGGSGNEQFF. The V and J genes are TRBV5-3 and TRBJ2-1; D might be TRBD1 (5 bases). TRBV5-3 is flagged as an ORF with uncertain function. Trimming removed 8 bases at V and 7 bases at J, with 22 bases between. The CDR3 is 15 residues long.

This clonotype was counted a few times. This chain links TRBV6-1 with TRBJ1-5; no definite D call. V was shortened by 5 bases and J by 0 bases, with 17 bases between the two germline ends. In germline, CDR1 is MNHNS, CDR2 SASEGT. This CDR3 has 17 residues. The CDR3 DNA sequence: TGTGCCAGCAGTCAATTTACTCGGATTGATAGCAATCAGCCCCAGCATTTT. This codes for CASSQFTRIDSNQPQHF.

The chain links TRBV20-1 to TRBJ1-4; no definite D call. From germline, CDR1 is DFQATT and CDR2 SNEGSKA (reference sequence). Trimming pared 1 base from V and 8 bases from J, leaving 14 bases between. The CDR3 totals 14 residues. The CDR3 spells CSARVRPGEEKLFF. CDR3 sequence (DNA): TGCAGTGCTAGAGTCCGGCCGGGAGAGGAAAAACTGTTTTTT.

The chain uses TRBV19 and TRBJ2-7; 7 bases match TRBD1. The CDR3 extends over 14 amino acids. J lost 3 bases, V lost 2 bases, and 4 bases had no gene match. Germline V lookup: CDR1 LNHDA, CDR2 SQIVND (reference sequence). The CDR3 here is CASSILPGGYEQYF. The CDR3 nucleotides read TGTGCCAGTAGTATACTTCCAGGGGGCTACGAGCAGTACTTC.